The TCR beta chain under discussion was sequenced for a study of Tregs in tolerant kidney transplant recipients. Study outcomes and limitations: This study did not directly address biological reproducibility.

CDR1 and CDR2 from the germline V gene are MNHNS and SASEGT. This CDR3 region has 15 residues. The V end was cut by 2 bases, the J end by 4 bases, with 12 bases between. Of note for this clone: Its specificity is not known.

Clones were sequenced by immunoSEQ multiplex PCR, and TCRdb holds only the in-frame ones, with some missing. This table has fewer than 70,000 clones, 83% appearing once. Unstimulated regulatory T cells (CD4+CD25+CD127-), CD4+CD25- non-regulatory cells, CD4 and CD8 cells were FACS-sorted from thawed PBMCs. This TCR was recovered from a human donor in good health. The specimen sequenced was CD4+ T cells from blood. The V and J genes are TRBV6-1 and TRBJ1-5; D not resolved. The CDR3 protein is CASSELAGWNQPQHF. CDR3 sequence (DNA): TGTGCCAGCAGTGAATTAGCTGGATGGAATCAGCCCCAGCATTTT.